Below are 11 T cell receptor beta chains sequenced from a single sample in a study of blood T cell repertoires in COVID-19. Libraries were prepared by immunoSEQ multiplex PCR; TCRdb keeps only in-frame clonotypes and omits some of them. The table shows over 200,000 clones, with about nine tenths occurring only once. Source material: peripheral blood. These receptors were obtained from a man younger than 40 with COVID-19, enrolled during active disease.

The chain employs TRBV4-3 and TRBJ2-1; possibly TRBD2 for D (6 bases). V gave up 4 bases and J gave up 6 bases, with 13 bases separating them. The germline CDR1 and CDR2 sequences are LGHNA and YSLEER. The CDR3 extends over 14 amino acids. CDR3: CASSPPGLSNEQFF. CDR3 DNA: TGCGCCAGCAGCCCCCCGGGACTCTCCAATGAGCAGTTCTTC.

The rearrangement joins TRBV6-6 to TRBJ1-3; maybe TRBD1 (5 bases). The CDR3 length is 16 residues. Germline CDR1 is MNHNY and CDR2 is SVGAGI (reference sequence). V dropped 7 bases and J dropped 3 bases, with 19 bases sitting between them. The CDR3 loop reads CASTPGGGLGGNTIYF. CDR3 bases: TGTGCCAGCACTCCCGGGGGAGGGTTGGGTGGAAACACCATATATTTT.

The V and J genes are TRBV19 and TRBJ2-7, with D possibly TRBD1 on 5 matching bases. The CDR3 has 16 amino acids. The V end was cut by 4 bases, the J end by 0 bases, with 16 bases between. Per germline, CDR1 LNHDA and CDR2 SQIVND (reference sequence). The CDR3 nucleotides read TGTGCCAGTAGTACTTTCGCAGTCACAGGCTCCTACGAGCAGTACTTC. Amino acids: CASSTFAVTGSYEQYF.

This clone was seen only once. V usage is TRBV2 and J usage is TRBJ2-7, with 13 bases fitting TRBD2. Unmatched junction bases numbered 9, after V lost 3 bases and J lost 4 bases. Germline CDR1 SNHLY, CDR2 FYNNEI. This CDR3 comprises 17 residues. The CDR3 bases are TGTGCCAGCAGTGAGTCGGTTCGACTAGCGGGGGGATACGAGCAGTACTTC. Translating gives CASSESVRLAGGYEQYF.

The chain is built from TRBV28 and TRBJ1-5; 8 nucleotides match TRBD1. The CDR3 covers 16 residues. Germline trimming cut 1 base from V and 2 bases from J; bases unmatched to any gene: 4. Germline assignment: CDR1 MDHEN and CDR2 SYDVKM. The DNA for the CDR3 is TGTGCCAGCAGTTTATTTGAGGACAGGGGCAATCAGCCCCAGCATTTT. It is translated as CASSLFEDRGNQPQHF. Full variable domain (missing parts from reference TRBV28 and TRBJ1-5): DVKVTQSSRYLVKRTGEKVFLECVQDMDHENMFWYRQDPGLGLRLIYFSYDVKMKEKGDIPEGYSVSREKKERFSLILESASTNQTSMYLCASSLFEDRGNQPQHFGDGTRLSIL.

The rearrangement joins TRBV7-9 to TRBJ2-2; 8 nucleotides line up with TRBD1. J lost 7 bases, V lost 5 bases, and 18 bases had no gene match. CDR1 and CDR2 (germline): SEHNR, FQNEAQ (reference sequence). The CDR3 is made up of 18 amino acids. This CDR3 reads CASSPKGQGASIIGELFF. CDR3 in DNA: TGTGCCAGCAGCCCCAAGGGGCAGGGGGCGAGCATAATCGGGGAGCTGTTTTTT.

This rearrangement joins TRBV29-1 to TRBJ2-7; 7 bases are shared with TRBD2. The CDR3 spans 16 residues. The J segment lost 5 bases and the V segment lost 4 bases, leaving 17 bases of the junction unmatched. CDR1 and CDR2 (germline): SQVTM, ANQGSEA. CDR3 in DNA: TGCAGCGTTGGATCGGTTTATAGGACTAGGGACCACGAGCAGTACTTC. This encodes CSVGSVYRTRDHEQYF.

The rearrangement joins TRBV7-7 to TRBJ2-2, with TRBD2 matching over 8 bases. Germline V gene sequence: CDR1 SSHAT, CDR2 FNYEAQ (reference sequence). J lost 5 bases, V lost 8 bases, and 4 bases had no gene match. This CDR3 has 13 residues. The CDR3 DNA reads as TGTGCCAGCCGTAGCGGGAAGACCGGGGAGCTGTTTTTT. Its translation is CASRSGKTGELFF. Drawing the rest from reference TRBV7-7 and TRBJ2-2, the complete variable domain is GAGVSQSPRYKVTKRGQDVTLRCDPISSHATLYWYQQALGQGPEFLTYFNYEAQPDKSGLPSDRFSAERPEGSISTLTIQRTEQRDSAMYRCASRSGKTGELFFGEGSRLTVL.

The chain employs TRBV5-4 and TRBJ1-4, with 10 bases matching TRBD1. Germline V CDR1 and CDR2: SGHNT, YYREEE (reference sequence). V trimming: 4 bases; J trimming: 8 bases; junction bases outside the gene matches: 14. This CDR3 is 17 amino acids long. CDR3 residues: CASSLTRDRGLSEKLFF. The CDR3 DNA reads TGTGCCAGCAGCCTGACCCGGGACAGGGGCCTTAGCGAAAAACTGTTTTTT. The full variable domain, with the rest looked up from reference TRBV5-4 and TRBJ1-4, is ETGVTQSPTHLIKTRGQQVTLRCSSQSGHNTVSWYQQALGQGPQFIFQYYREEENGRGNFPPRFSGLQFPNYSSELNVNALELDDSALYLCASSLTRDRGLSEKLFFGSGTQLSVL.

The gene calls are TRBV5-6 and TRBJ1-1, with TRBD1 matching 7 bases. CDR1 SGHDT and CDR2 YYEEEE come from the germline V gene. J lost 0 bases, V lost 4 bases, and 9 bases had no gene match. This CDR3 contains 16 residues. The CDR3 DNA reads as TGTGCCAGCAGCCTACGGGACAGACCCATGAACACTGAAGCTTTCTTT. This codes for CASSLRDRPMNTEAFF.

The rearrangement joins TRBV7-3 to TRBJ1-2; D possibly corresponds to TRBD1 (6 bases). The CDR3 runs 13 residues. The V and J ends lost 4 bases and 7 bases respectively, with 13 bases between them. Looked up from germline, CDR1 is SGHTA and CDR2 is FQGTGA. The DNA for the CDR3 is TGTGCCAGCAGCTCAGATAACAGGGCTGGCTACACCTTC. It specifies CASSSDNRAGYTF.